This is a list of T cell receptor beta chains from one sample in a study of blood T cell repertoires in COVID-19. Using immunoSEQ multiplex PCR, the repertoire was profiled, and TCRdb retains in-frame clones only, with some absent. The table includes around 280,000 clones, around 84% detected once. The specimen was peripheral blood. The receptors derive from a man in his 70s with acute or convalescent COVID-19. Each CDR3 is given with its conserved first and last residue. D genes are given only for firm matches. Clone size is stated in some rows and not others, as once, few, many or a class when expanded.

CDR3: CASSLGLATHNEQFF
DNA: TGTGCCAGCAGCTTGGGACTAGCGACCCACAATGAGCAGTTCTTC
J: TRBJ2-1
size: -
V: TRBV7-8
D: TRBD2

CDR3: CASSYYRGSGNTIYF
DNA: TGTGCCAGCAGTTACTACCGGGGCTCTGGAAACACCATATATTTT
J: TRBJ1-3
size: -
V: TRBV6-6
D: -

CDR3: CASSGQGASSTEAFF
DNA: TGCGCCAGCAGCGGACAGGGTGCTTCGAGCACTGAAGCTTTCTTT
J: TRBJ1-1
size: -
V: TRBV5-1
D: TRBD1

CDR3: CASSLVGGAGQAFF
DNA: TGTGCCAGCAGCTTAGTAGGAGGGGCTGGGCAGGCTTTCTTT
J: TRBJ1-1
size: -
V: TRBV7-2
D: -

CDR3: CASSSPYYSGCTF
DNA: TGTGCCAGCAGCTCCCCATATTATTCGGGTTGCACCTTC
J: TRBJ1-2
size: -
V: TRBV6-2/TRBV6-3
D: -

CDR3: CASSLGGSDKNIQYF
DNA: TGCGCCAGCAGCTTGGGAGGGTCTGACAAAAACATTCAGTACTTC
J: TRBJ2-4
size: -
V: TRBV5-1
D: -

CDR3: CASSRDRQIEKLFF
DNA: TGTGCCAGCAGCCGTGACAGGCAAATTGAAAAACTGTTTTTT
J: TRBJ1-4
size: -
V: TRBV5-5
D: -

CDR3: CASSLGGAAQPQHF
DNA: TGTGCCAGCAGTTTGGGGGGGGCTGCTCAGCCCCAGCATTTT
J: TRBJ1-5
size: -
V: TRBV27
D: -

CDR3: CASKHPAGGTEAFF
DNA: TGTGCCAGCAAACACCCCGCAGGGGGCACTGAAGCTTTCTTT
J: TRBJ1-1
size: -
V: TRBV6-5
D: TRBD1

CDR3: CASSWGVAGNTDTQYF
DNA: TGCGCCAGCAGCTGGGGGGTGGCGGGGAACACAGATACGCAGTATTTT
J: TRBJ2-3
size: -
V: TRBV5-1
D: -

CDR3: CASRAPGRIQETQYF
DNA: TGTGCCAGCAGAGCTCCGGGAAGGATACAAGAGACCCAGTACTTC
J: TRBJ2-5
size: once
V: TRBV28
D: -

CDR3: CASSRQGSYNTGELFF
DNA: TGTGCCAGCAGTCGACAGGGGTCATATAACACCGGGGAGCTGTTTTTT
J: TRBJ2-2
size: -
V: TRBV11-3
D: TRBD1

CDR3: CASSPPGVFDTEAFF
DNA: TGTGCCAGCTCACCCCCGGGGGTTTTCGACACTGAAGCTTTCTTT
J: TRBJ1-1
size: -
V: TRBV18
D: -

CDR3: CASSLNGEDTQYF
DNA: TGCGCCAGCAGCCTGAACGGGGAGGATACGCAGTATTTT
J: TRBJ2-3
size: -
V: TRBV5-1
D: -

CDR3: CASSVDPLAGGPTDTQYF
DNA: TGTGCCAGCAGCGTAGACCCCTTAGCGGGGGGACCCACAGATACGCAGTATTTT
J: TRBJ2-3
size: -
V: TRBV9
D: TRBD2

CDR3: CASSYGQGSETQYF
DNA: TGTGCCAGCAGTTACGGACAGGGGAGCGAGACCCAGTACTTC
J: TRBJ2-5
size: -
V: TRBV6-5
D: TRBD1

CDR3: CASSPNSTRGQPQHF
DNA: TGTGCCAGCTCACCAAACAGCACTCGGGGTCAGCCCCAGCATTTT
J: TRBJ1-5
size: few
V: TRBV18
D: -

CDR3: CASSPLRAGKTYEQYF
DNA: TGTGCCAGCAGCCCCCTCCGAGCGGGGAAAACCTACGAGCAGTACTTC
J: TRBJ2-7
size: -
V: TRBV7-9
D: TRBD2

CDR3: CAISESQGIGQPQHF
DNA: TGTGCCATCAGTGAGTCTCAGGGGATCGGACAGCCCCAGCATTTT
J: TRBJ1-5
size: -
V: TRBV10-3
D: -

CDR3: CASSPQVNTEAFF
DNA: TGTGCCAGCAGCCCCCAGGTGAACACTGAAGCTTTCTTT
J: TRBJ1-1
size: -
V: TRBV7-2
D: -

CDR3: CASSNYQTGVFHEQYF
DNA: TGTGCCAGCAGTAACTACCAGACAGGGGTGTTTCACGAGCAGTACTTC
J: TRBJ2-7
size: once
V: TRBV6-5
D: TRBD1

CDR3: CSVEEFGASSTDTQYF
DNA: TGCAGCGTTGAAGAATTTGGGGCGTCTAGCACAGATACGCAGTATTTT
J: TRBJ2-3
size: -
V: TRBV29-1
D: -

CDR3: CASSESGFAQPQHF
DNA: TGTGCCAGCAGTGAATCCGGGTTCGCTCAGCCCCAGCATTTT
J: TRBJ1-5
size: -
V: TRBV6-1
D: -

CDR3: CASSLAGLASTDTQYF
DNA: TGCGCCAGCAGCTTGGCGGGACTAGCAAGCACAGATACGCAGTATTTT
J: TRBJ2-3
size: -
V: TRBV5-1
D: TRBD2

CDR3: CASSSTGGYEQYF
DNA: TGCGCCAGCAGCTCGACAGGGGGGTACGAGCAGTACTTC
J: TRBJ2-7
size: once
V: TRBV5-1
D: TRBD1

CDR3: CATSASGTGADTQYF
DNA: TGTGCCACCAGTGCCTCCGGGACAGGGGCGGATACGCAGTATTTT
J: TRBJ2-3
size: -
V: TRBV24-1
D: TRBD1

CDR3: CASSPGGLNTGELFF
DNA: TGTGCCAGCAGCCCAGGGGGCCTGAACACCGGGGAGCTGTTTTTT
J: TRBJ2-2
size: -
V: TRBV6-5
D: TRBD1

CDR3: CASSPGLGRETQYF
DNA: TGTGCCAGCAGCCCTGGACTGGGTAGAGAGACCCAGTACTTC
J: TRBJ2-5
size: once
V: TRBV7-3
D: -

CDR3: CASSRSGGKNIQYF
DNA: TGTGCCAGCAGCCGTTCAGGGGGCAAAAACATTCAGTACTTC
J: TRBJ2-4
size: -
V: TRBV7-2
D: TRBD1

CDR3: CASSPGTGGLRETQYF
DNA: TGCGCCAGCAGCCCCGGGACAGGGGGCCTTAGGGAGACCCAGTACTTC
J: TRBJ2-5
size: -
V: TRBV4-3
D: TRBD1

CDR3: CAISEIGGGEQYF
DNA: TGTGCCATCAGTGAGATTGGGGGAGGGGAGCAGTACTTC
J: TRBJ2-7
size: -
V: TRBV10-3
D: TRBD2

CDR3: CASSEEAEIGNTIYF
DNA: TGTGCCAGCAGTGAAGAGGCCGAGATCGGAAACACCATATATTTT
J: TRBJ1-3
size: -
V: TRBV6-4
D: -

CDR3: CASSRALSGKNTGELFF
DNA: TGTGCCAGCAGCAGGGCCCTAAGCGGGAAGAACACCGGGGAGCTGTTTTTT
J: TRBJ2-2
size: few
V: TRBV11-2
D: TRBD2